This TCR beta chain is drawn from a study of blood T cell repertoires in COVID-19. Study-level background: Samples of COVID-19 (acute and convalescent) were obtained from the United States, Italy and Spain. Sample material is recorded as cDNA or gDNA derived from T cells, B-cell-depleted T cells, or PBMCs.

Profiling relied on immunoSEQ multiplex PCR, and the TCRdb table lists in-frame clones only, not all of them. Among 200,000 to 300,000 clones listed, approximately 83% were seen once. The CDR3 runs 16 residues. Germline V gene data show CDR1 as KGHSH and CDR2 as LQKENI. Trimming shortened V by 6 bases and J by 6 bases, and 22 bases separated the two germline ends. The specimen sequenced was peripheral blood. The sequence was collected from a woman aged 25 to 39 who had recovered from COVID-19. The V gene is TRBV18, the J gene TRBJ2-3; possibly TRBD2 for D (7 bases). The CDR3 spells CASSPLRGGGSDTQYF. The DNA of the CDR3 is TGTGCCAGCTCTCCTTTACGAGGGGGGGGCTCGGATACGCAGTATTTT. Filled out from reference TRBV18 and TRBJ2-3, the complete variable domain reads NAGVMQNPRHLVRRRGQEARLRCSPMKGHSHVYWYRQLPEEGLKFMVYLQKENIIDESGMPKERFSAEFPKEGPSILRIQQVVRGDSAAYFCASSPLRGGGSDTQYFGPGTRLTVL.